These 18 T cell receptor beta chains share one sample of origin, sequenced in a study of cytomegalovirus exposure and HLA in healthy donors. This PCR relied on a set of 60 Vbeta primers and 13 Jbeta primers. The table came from immunoSEQ multiplex PCR; TCRdb's copy has only in-frame clones and leaves some out. The profile shows about 200,000 clones, 86% of them singletons. The sample was PBMCs. These receptors were collected from a woman aged 25 to 39 in good health and CMV-seronegative.

The genes are TRBV9 and TRBJ2-1; 9 nucleotides match TRBD2. This CDR3 has 15 amino acids. The germline gives CDR1 SGDLS, CDR2 YYNGEE. Trimming took 4 bases from V and 4 from J; bases not matched to a gene: 6. Here the CDR3 reads CASSQLAGVYNEQFF. For the CDR3, the DNA is TGTGCCAGCAGCCAACTAGCGGGCGTATACAATGAGCAGTTCTTC.

This chain uses TRBV7-2 with TRBJ2-5; D call uncertain. V was trimmed by 2 bases and J by 7 bases, leaving 17 bases between them. Germline CDR1 SGHTA, CDR2 FQGNSA. The CDR3 sequence is 15 residues long. This chain's CDR3 is CASSLFDRSSGTQYF. CDR3 in DNA: TGTGCCAGCAGCTTATTTGATCGTAGCTCTGGGACCCAGTACTTC.

The gene calls are TRBV5-1 and TRBJ2-1; possibly TRBD2 for D (5 bases). This CDR3 is built from 13 residues. Germline-derived CDR1 and CDR2 are SGHRS and YFSETQ. Trimming removed 2 bases at V and 2 bases at J, with 5 bases between. The CDR3: CASSFGAYNEQFF. The CDR3 DNA reads TGCGCCAGCAGCTTCGGGGCCTACAATGAGCAGTTCTTC. The variable domain in full, completed from reference TRBV5-1 and TRBJ2-1, reads KAGVTQTPRYLIKTRGQQVTLSCSPISGHRSVSWYQQTPGQGLQFLFEYFSETQRNKGNFPGRFSGRQFSNSRSEMNVSTLELGDSALYLCASSFGAYNEQFFGPGTRLTVL.

The chain joins TRBV7-2 to TRBJ2-7; 9 bases map to TRBD2. J lost 0 bases, V lost 3 bases, and 3 bases had no gene match. The CDR3 length is 15 residues. Germline assignment: CDR1 SGHTA and CDR2 FQGNSA. CDR3: CASSFVAGVSYEQYF. Written as DNA, the CDR3 is TGTGCCAGCAGCTTCGTAGCGGGGGTCTCCTACGAGCAGTACTTC.

The genes are TRBV19 and TRBJ1-1; TRBD1 is a possible D gene (5 bases). This CDR3 is 13 amino acids long. The germline V gene has CDR1 LNHDA and CDR2 SQIVND (reference sequence). V shed 4 bases and J shed 6 bases, with 12 bases lying between them. This CDR3 is CASSRYRRAEAFF. For the CDR3, the DNA is TGTGCCAGTAGTAGATACAGGCGTGCTGAAGCTTTCTTT.

The chain is built from TRBV7-9 and TRBJ2-7; possible D gene TRBD1, 5 bases. The CDR3 is 13 residues long. The V and J ends lost 6 bases and 0 bases respectively, with 9 bases between them. From germline, CDR1 is SEHNR and CDR2 FQNEAQ (reference sequence). CDR3 sequence reads: CASSSRVSYEQYF. The CDR3 DNA reads TGTGCCAGCAGTTCCAGGGTCTCCTACGAGCAGTACTTC.

The chain links TRBV11-2 to TRBJ2-6; no clear D. The CDR3 totals 14 residues. Trimming removed 5 bases from V and 4 bases from J, with 9 bases in between. Germline-derived CDR1 and CDR2 are SGHAT and FQNNGV. The CDR3 DNA reads as TGTGCCAGCAGCAGCACTTGGGGGGCCAACGTCCTGACTTTC. Residues: CASSSTWGANVLTF.

The rearrangement uses TRBV2 and TRBJ1-2; 8 nucleotides agree with TRBD1. The V gene end was trimmed by 5 bases and the J gene end by 2 bases; junction bases not matched to a gene: 4. The V gene's germline CDR1 is SNHLY and CDR2 FYNNEI. The CDR3 has 14 residues. DNA for the CDR3: TGTGCCAGCAGTCCCGGGACAGGCAACTATGGCTACACCTTC. Translation: CASSPGTGNYGYTF.

With respect to this clone: One end of the junction fails to match germline, which may point to a read error. V usage is TRBV9 and J usage is TRBJ2-2; D gene ambiguous. Germline assignment: CDR1 SGDLS and CDR2 YYNGEE. The length of the CDR3 is 13 residues. CDR3 nucleotide sequence: TGTGCCTCCTCCGAGGTGAACTCCGGGGAGCTGTTTTTT. It translates to CASSEVNSGELFF.

The rearrangement joins TRBV25-1 to TRBJ2-5; 8 nucleotides match TRBD1. V was pared by 5 bases and J by 13 bases, with 9 bases of the junction left unmatched. This CDR3 is built from 12 residues. Looked up from germline, CDR1 is MGHDK and CDR2 is SYGVNS. CDR3 amino acids: CASSKQGAGLYF. CDR3 DNA sequence: TGTGCCAGCAGTAAGCAGGGGGCAGGTCTGTACTTC.

The V call is TRBV7-8, the J call TRBJ1-6; no clear D gene. Per germline, CDR1 SGHVS and CDR2 FQNEAQ. The CDR3 contains 15 residues. The ends were cut back, 3 bases at V and 8 bases at J, with 14 bases in the middle. The DNA of the CDR3 is TGTGCCAGCAGCTTCCGCCCCCTTACTTATTCACCCCTCCACTTT. Its protein is CASSFRPLTYSPLHF.

This clone appeared a single time. V and J are TRBV2 and TRBJ2-5; 7 bases align to TRBD1. This CDR3 is built from 11 residues. The germline gives CDR1 SNHLY, CDR2 FYNNEI. Trimming cost V 8 bases and J 3 bases; bases outside gene matches: 0. The DNA for the CDR3 is TGTGCCAGCGACAGGGAAGAGACCCAGTACTTC. It codes for CASDREETQYF.

The chain is built from TRBV19 and TRBJ1-1; possibly TRBD1 for D (5 bases). Germline V gives CDR1 LNHDA, CDR2 SQIVND (reference sequence). Trimming shortened V by 6 bases and J by 4 bases, and 12 bases separated the two germline ends. The CDR3 is 13 amino acids. The CDR3 loop reads CASSHRGPTEAFF. CDR3 sequence (DNA): TGTGCCAGTAGCCATAGGGGCCCCACTGAAGCTTTCTTT.

In the case of this clone: One end of the junction is discordant with germline, which a read error may explain. V usage is TRBV7-9 and J usage is TRBJ1-2; 7 positions agree with TRBD1. This CDR3 has 16 amino acids. In germline, CDR1 is SEHNR, CDR2 FQNEAQ (reference sequence). The CDR3 sequence is CVSSPMYRTGHYGYTF. CDR3 DNA: TGTGTCAGCAGCCCAATGTATCGGACAGGCCACTATGGCTACACCTTC.

The CDR3 sequence: CASRRVGEQYF. The CDR3 DNA follows: TGTGCCAGCAGGCGGGTCGGTGAGCAGTACTTC. The chain employs TRBV28 and TRBJ2-7, with TRBD2 as a possible D gene (5 bases). Germline V CDR1 and CDR2: MDHEN, SYDVKM. V was clipped by 6 bases and J by 7 bases, with 10 bases between them. The CDR3 covers 11 residues.

This chain links TRBV10-3 with TRBJ1-5; perhaps TRBD1 as D (6 bases). The CDR3 runs to 15 residues. V lost 0 bases and J lost 7, with 13 bases in between. Per germline, CDR1 ENHRY and CDR2 SYGVKD. The CDR3 coding sequence is TGTGCCATCAGTGAGTCTGGACAGCGAGGCCAGCCCCAGCATTTT. It encodes CAISESGQRGQPQHF.

V is TRBV11-2 and J is TRBJ2-1; TRBD1 agrees at 7 bases. Germline V lookup: CDR1 SGHAT, CDR2 FQNNGV. This CDR3 is built from 16 residues. V was clipped by 5 bases and J by 0 bases; unmatched bases: 7. In nucleotides, the CDR3 is TGTGCCAGCAGCACAACAGGGGCCAGCTCCTACAATGAGCAGTTCTTC. Translated, it gives CASSTTGASSYNEQFF.

This clone appeared a single time. The chain links TRBV29-1 to TRBJ2-7; 8 nucleotides line up with TRBD1. V shed 5 bases and J 2 bases; nucleotides not matched to a gene: 5. This CDR3 region has 13 residues. Germline values: CDR1 SQVTM, CDR2 ANQGSEA. The CDR3 here is CSVRTGSTYEQYF. As DNA, the CDR3 is TGCAGCGTTAGGACAGGGAGCACCTACGAGCAGTACTTC.